The source of this T cell receptor beta chain is a study of blood T cell repertoires in COVID-19. Overall study: Sample material is recorded as cDNA or gDNA derived from T cells, B-cell-depleted T cells, or PBMCs.

Participants came from some 23 US areas, aged about 18 to 89 years. Membership in each cohort depended on participant-reported clinical history. Two negative PCRs, clearance, or symptom resolution were required of recovered Cohort 3 donors. The germline gives CDR1 LGHNA, CDR2 YNFKEQ. The CDR3 is 18 residues long. V shed 0 bases and J shed 0 bases, with 12 bases lying between them. TCRdb's table, derived via immunoSEQ multiplex PCR, lists solely in-frame clones and lacks some. The data show some 380,000 clones, 80% to 90% seen once. This clone was seen just once. The sequenced sample consisted of PBMCs or T cells enriched from blood (not recorded which). This chain connects TRBV4-2 to TRBJ1-6; D not resolved. The origin of this receptor is a man aged 30 to 39 who had recovered from COVID-19. Written as DNA, the CDR3 is TGTGCCAGCAGCCAAGATATCACAGCCTCCTCCTATAATTCACCCCTCCACTTT. Translating gives CASSQDITASSYNSPLHF.